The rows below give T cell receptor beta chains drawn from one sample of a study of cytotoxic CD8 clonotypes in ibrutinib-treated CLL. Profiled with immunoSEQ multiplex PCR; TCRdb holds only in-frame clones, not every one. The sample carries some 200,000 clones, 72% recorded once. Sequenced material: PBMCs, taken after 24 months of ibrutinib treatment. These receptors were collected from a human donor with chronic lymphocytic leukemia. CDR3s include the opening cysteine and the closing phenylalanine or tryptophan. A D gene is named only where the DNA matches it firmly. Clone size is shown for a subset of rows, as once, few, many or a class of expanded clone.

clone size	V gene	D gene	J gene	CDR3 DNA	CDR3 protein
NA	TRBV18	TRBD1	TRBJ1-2	TGTGCCAGCTCCCTTGGGACAGTCTATGGCTACACCTTC	CASSLGTVYGYTF
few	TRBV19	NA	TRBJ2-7	TGTGCCAGTAGTATCGGCAGGGGATTGAACGAGCAGTACTTC	CASSIGRGLNEQYF
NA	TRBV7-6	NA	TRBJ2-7	TGTGCCAGCAGCTTAGCCCCGGGACATACCTACGAGCAGTACTTC	CASSLAPGHTYEQYF
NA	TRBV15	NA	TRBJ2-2	TGTGCCACCAGCAGAGTAGGGACAACGAACACCGGGGAGCTGTTTTTT	CATSRVGTTNTGELFF
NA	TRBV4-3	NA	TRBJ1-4	TGCGCCAGCAGCCAAGCAGGGAGAGGGGGTTCGGCTAATGAAAAACTGTTTTTT	CASSQAGRGGSANEKLFF
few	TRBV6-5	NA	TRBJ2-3	TGTGCCAGCAGCTCCTACCGTACAGATACGCAGTATTTT	CASSSYRTDTQYF
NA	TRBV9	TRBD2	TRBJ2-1	TGTGCCAGCAGCGTAGTTGGCGGGAGCTCCTACAATGAGCAGTTCTTC	CASSVVGGSSYNEQFF
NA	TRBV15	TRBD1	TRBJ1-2	TGTGCCACCAGCAGAGCTAGGACAGGGGATGGCTACACCTTC	CATSRARTGDGYTF
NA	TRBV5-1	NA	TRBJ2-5	TGCGCCAGCAAGGGGCAGGTTGGTCAAGAGACCCAGTACTTC	CASKGQVGQETQYF
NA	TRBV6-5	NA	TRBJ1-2	TGTGCCAGCAGTGAAGGACTCTATGGCTACACCTTC	CASSEGLYGYTF
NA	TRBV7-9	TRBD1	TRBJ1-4	TGTGCCAGCAGCCCGGGGACAGGAGCTTCTGAGGGACTGTTTTTT	CASSPGTGASEGLFF
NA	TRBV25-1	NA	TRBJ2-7	TGTGCCAGCAGAGTTTCAGGGACCTACGAGCAGTACTTC	CASRVSGTYEQYF
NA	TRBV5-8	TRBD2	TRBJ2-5	TGTGCCAGCAGCGAAGGGACTAGGGCGGTCGGGTTGACCCAGTACTTC	CASSEGTRAVGLTQYF
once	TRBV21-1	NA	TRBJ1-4	TGTGCCAGCAGCAAAGCGGGATTCGAGGGACAACCAACTAATGAAAAACTGTTTTTT	CASSKAGFEGQPTNEKLFF
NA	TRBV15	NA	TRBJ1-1	TGTGCCACCAGCATGTCTCAGAACACTGAAGCTTTCTTT	CATSMSQNTEAFF
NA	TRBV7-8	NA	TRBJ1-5	TGTGCCAGCAGCTTAGCGCGGGGGAGGGGAAATCAGCCCCAGCATTTT	CASSLARGRGNQPQHF
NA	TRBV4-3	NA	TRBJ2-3	TGCGCCAGCAGCCAAGATGCGTTGGCAGCGGGAGATACGCAGTATTTT	CASSQDALAAGDTQYF
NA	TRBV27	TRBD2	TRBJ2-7	TGTGCCAGCAGTTTATCGAGGACTAGCGCCATCTACGAGCAGTACTTC	CASSLSRTSAIYEQYF
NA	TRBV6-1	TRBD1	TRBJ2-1	TGTGCCAGCAGTGAAGTTAGGGACAGGGAATTCTTC	CASSEVRDREFF
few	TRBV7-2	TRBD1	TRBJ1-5	TGTGCCAGCAGCTTAGCGACAGGGGGCGATCAGCCCCAGCATTTT	CASSLATGGDQPQHF
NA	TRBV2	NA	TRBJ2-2	TGTGCCAGCAGTAAAACCAGACAGATTAACACCGGGGAGCTGTTTTTT	CASSKTRQINTGELFF
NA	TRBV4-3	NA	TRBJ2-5	TGCGCCAGCAGCCAGATCGAAGGGGAGACCCAGTACTTC	CASSQIEGETQYF
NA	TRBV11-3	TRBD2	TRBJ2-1	TGTGCCAGCAGCCCGGGATCTAGCGGGAGACATGAGCAGTTCTTC	CASSPGSSGRHEQFF
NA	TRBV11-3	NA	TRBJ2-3	TGTGCCAGCAGCCCTAGATCGGGGGACACAGATACGCAGTATTTT	CASSPRSGDTDTQYF
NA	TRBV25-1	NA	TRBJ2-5	TGTGCCAGCAGTGATATTATAGAGACCCAGTACTTC	CASSDIIETQYF
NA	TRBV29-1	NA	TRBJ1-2	TGCAGCGTTGAAACCCCAGAGGTTTTAGCTAACTATGGCTACACCTTC	CSVETPEVLANYGYTF
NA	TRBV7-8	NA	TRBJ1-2	TGTGCCAGCAGCCCGAGGGTCGGGGGAGGGCATGGCTACACCTTC	CASSPRVGGGHGYTF
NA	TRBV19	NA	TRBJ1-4	TGTGCCAGTAGTGAGGGGTCAACTAATGAAAAACTGTTTTTT	CASSEGSTNEKLFF
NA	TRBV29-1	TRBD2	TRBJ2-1	TGCAGCGTTGGTGGGGGAGGGCCTTACAATGAGCAGTTCTTC	CSVGGGGPYNEQFF
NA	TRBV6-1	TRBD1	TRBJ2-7	TGTGCCAGCAGACGGACAGGGTCGGGCGAGCAGTACTTC	CASRRTGSGEQYF
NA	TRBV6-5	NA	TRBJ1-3	TGTGCCAGCAGCACCGACTCACACTCTGGAAACACCATATATTTT	CASSTDSHSGNTIYF
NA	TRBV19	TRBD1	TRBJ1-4	TGTGCCAGTAGTGTGAGAAGGGGGCTTGACGAAAAACTGTTTTTT	CASSVRRGLDEKLFF
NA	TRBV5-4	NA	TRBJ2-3	TGTGCCAGCAGCATCACAGGAATTGGTACGCAGTATTTT	CASSITGIGTQYF
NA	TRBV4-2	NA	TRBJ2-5	TGTGCCAGCAGCCAAGGGTCGGGGGGCTTCCAAGAGACCCAGTACTTC	CASSQGSGGFQETQYF
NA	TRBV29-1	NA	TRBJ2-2	TGCAGCGTTGAGCCACAGGGGAACACCGGGGAGCTGTTTTTT	CSVEPQGNTGELFF
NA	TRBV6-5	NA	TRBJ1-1	TGTGCCAGCAAAGAAACGGAGGAGAACACTGAAGCTTTCTTT	CASKETEENTEAFF
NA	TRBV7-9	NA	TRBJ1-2	TGTGCCAGCAGCTTAGGTGGTCGTGGCTACACCTTC	CASSLGGRGYTF